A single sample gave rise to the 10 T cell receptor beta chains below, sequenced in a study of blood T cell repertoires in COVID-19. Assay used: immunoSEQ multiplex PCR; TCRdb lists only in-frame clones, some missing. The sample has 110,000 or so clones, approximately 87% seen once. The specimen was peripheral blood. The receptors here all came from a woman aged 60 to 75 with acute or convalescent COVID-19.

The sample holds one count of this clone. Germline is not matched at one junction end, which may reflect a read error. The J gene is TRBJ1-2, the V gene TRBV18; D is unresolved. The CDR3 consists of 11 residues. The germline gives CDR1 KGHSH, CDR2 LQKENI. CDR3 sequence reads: CASSPNSGYTF. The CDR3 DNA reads TGTGCCAGCTCACCTAACTCTGGCTACACCTTC.

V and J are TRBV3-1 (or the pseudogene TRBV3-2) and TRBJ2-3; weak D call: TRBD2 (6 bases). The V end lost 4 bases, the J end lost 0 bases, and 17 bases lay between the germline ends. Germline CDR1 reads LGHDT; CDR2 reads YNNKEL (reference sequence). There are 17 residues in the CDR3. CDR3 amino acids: CASSRRGARGSTDTQYF. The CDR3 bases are TGTGCCAGCAGCCGTCGGGGCGCTCGGGGGAGCACAGATACGCAGTATTTT.

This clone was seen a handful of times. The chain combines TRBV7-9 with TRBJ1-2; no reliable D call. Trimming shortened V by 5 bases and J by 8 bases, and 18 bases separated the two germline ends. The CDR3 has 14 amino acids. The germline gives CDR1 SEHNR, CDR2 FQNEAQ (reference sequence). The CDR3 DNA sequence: TGTGCCAGCAGCGCCATGGCTGGGAGTAGGGGCTACACCTTC. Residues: CASSAMAGSRGYTF. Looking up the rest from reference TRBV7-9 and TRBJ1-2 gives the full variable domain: DTGVSQNPRHKITKRGQNVTFRCDPISEHNRLYWYRQTLGQGPEFLTYFQNEAQLEKSRLLSDRFSAERPKGSFSTLEIQRTEQGDSAMYLCASSAMAGSRGYTFGSGTRLTVV.

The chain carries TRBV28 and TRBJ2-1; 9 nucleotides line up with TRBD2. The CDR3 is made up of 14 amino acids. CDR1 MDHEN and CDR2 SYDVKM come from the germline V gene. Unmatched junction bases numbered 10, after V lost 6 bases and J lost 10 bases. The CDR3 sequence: CASSLAGIPREQFF. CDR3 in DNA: TGTGCCAGCAGCCTAGCGGGAATTCCAAGGGAGCAGTTCTTC.

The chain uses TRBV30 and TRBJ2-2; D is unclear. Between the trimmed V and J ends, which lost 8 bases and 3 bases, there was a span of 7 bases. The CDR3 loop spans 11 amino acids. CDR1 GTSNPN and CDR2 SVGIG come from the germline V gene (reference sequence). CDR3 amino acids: CARAYTGELFF. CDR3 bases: TGTGCCCGGGCTTACACCGGGGAGCTGTTTTTT.

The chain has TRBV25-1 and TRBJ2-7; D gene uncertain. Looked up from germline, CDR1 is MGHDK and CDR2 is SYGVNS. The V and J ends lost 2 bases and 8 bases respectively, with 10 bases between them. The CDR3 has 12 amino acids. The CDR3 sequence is CASSEGLGQQYF. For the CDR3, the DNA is TGTGCCAGCAGTGAAGGTCTTGGGCAGCAGTACTTC.

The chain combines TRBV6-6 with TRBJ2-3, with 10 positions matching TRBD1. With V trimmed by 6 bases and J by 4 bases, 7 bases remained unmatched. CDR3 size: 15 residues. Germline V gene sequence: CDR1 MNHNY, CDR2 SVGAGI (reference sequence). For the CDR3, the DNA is TGTGCCAGCAGGCCGGGACAGGGGATCGCAGATACGCAGTATTTT. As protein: CASRPGQGIADTQYF.

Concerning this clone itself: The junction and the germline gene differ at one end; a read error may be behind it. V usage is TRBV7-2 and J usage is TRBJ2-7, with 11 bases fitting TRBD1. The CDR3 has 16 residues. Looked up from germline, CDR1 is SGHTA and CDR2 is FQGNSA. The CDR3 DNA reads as TGTGCCAGCAGCTTAGGGAGTGTAGGGACAGGGGGGTTCCTTTTCTTC. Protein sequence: CASSLGSVGTGGFLFF.

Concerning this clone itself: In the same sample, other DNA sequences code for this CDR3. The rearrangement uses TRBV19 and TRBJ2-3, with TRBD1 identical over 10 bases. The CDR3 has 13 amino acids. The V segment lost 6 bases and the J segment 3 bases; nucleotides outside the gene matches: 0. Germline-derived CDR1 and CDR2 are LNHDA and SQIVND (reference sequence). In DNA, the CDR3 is TGTGCCAGTAGGGACAGGGGGACAGATACGCAGTATTTT. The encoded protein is CASRDRGTDTQYF.

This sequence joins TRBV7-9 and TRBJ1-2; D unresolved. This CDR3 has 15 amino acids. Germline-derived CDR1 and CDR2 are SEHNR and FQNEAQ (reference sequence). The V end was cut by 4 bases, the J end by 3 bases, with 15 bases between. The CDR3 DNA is TGTGCCAGCAGCTCCTCGAGGGAGGCTGACTATGGCTACACCTTC. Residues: CASSSSREADYGYTF.